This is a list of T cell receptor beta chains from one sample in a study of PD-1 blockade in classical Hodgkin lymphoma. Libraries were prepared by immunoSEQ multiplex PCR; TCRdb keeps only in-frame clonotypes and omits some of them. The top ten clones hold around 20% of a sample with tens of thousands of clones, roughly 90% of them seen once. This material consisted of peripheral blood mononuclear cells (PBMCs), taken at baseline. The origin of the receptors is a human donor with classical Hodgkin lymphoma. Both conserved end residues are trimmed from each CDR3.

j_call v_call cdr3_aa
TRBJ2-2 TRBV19 ASSIVGLAGTGELF
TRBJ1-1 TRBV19 ASNTGNTEAF
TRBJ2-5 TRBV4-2 ASSHTPTGGRKTQY
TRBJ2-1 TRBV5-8 ASSFSPEGSNEQF
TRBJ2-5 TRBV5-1 ASAGMGAQETQY
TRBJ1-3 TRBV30 AWSVAGNTIY
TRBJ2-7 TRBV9 ASSVGTGPYEQY
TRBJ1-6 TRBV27 ASSLVSSYNSPLH
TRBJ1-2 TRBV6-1 ASSGGFNYGYT
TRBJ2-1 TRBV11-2 ASSLAPRLGAGGNNEQF
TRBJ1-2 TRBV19 ASSMGGYGYT
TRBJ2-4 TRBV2 ATERELSKNIQY
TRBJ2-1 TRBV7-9 ASSLDRSLPVYNEQF
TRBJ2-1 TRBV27 ASSLSRRAPYNEQF
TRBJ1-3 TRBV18 ASSHPGSGNTIY
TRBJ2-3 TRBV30 AWSLISGTDTQY
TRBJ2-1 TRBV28 ASSRPGQGENEQF
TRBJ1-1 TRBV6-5 ASTGSDTEAF
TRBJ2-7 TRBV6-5 ASSYSISGSYEQY
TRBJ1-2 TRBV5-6 ASSLWTGRANYGYT
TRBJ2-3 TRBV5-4 ASSLELVGSDTQY
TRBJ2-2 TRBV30 AWSTPGLAAGELF
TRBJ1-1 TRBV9 ASSPRGGTEAF
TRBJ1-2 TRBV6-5 ASSTDLLDYGYT
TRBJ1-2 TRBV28 ASSTREGYT
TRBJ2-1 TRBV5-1 ASSLWGNEQF
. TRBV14 ASSQHGTQY
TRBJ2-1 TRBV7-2 ASSSRGAYNEQF
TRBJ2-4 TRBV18 ASSLSGRQGAPAKNIQY
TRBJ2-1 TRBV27 ASSFKGPSGEQF
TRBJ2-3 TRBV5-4 ASRSRADLSTDTQY
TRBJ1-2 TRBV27 ASSPQGGYGYT
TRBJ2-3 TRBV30 AGHRGSGDTQY
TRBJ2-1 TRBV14 ASSQDWIKTPTPYNEQF
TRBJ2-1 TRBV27 ASSLAGGPRNEQF
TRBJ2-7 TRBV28 ATEAGARKY
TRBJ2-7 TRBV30 AWSVRTDYEQY
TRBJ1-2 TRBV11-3 ASSRTNYGYT
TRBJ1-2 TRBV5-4 ASSLNEGLGYGYT
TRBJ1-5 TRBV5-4 ASSLDPSGQPQH
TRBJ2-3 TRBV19 ASRGTSGRRDTQY
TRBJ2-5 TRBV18 ASSPSLRETQY
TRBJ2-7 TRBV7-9 ASSLGDRDEYEQY
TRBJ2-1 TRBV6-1 ASSRGGAYNEQF
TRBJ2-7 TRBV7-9 ASSRGTGSSYEQY